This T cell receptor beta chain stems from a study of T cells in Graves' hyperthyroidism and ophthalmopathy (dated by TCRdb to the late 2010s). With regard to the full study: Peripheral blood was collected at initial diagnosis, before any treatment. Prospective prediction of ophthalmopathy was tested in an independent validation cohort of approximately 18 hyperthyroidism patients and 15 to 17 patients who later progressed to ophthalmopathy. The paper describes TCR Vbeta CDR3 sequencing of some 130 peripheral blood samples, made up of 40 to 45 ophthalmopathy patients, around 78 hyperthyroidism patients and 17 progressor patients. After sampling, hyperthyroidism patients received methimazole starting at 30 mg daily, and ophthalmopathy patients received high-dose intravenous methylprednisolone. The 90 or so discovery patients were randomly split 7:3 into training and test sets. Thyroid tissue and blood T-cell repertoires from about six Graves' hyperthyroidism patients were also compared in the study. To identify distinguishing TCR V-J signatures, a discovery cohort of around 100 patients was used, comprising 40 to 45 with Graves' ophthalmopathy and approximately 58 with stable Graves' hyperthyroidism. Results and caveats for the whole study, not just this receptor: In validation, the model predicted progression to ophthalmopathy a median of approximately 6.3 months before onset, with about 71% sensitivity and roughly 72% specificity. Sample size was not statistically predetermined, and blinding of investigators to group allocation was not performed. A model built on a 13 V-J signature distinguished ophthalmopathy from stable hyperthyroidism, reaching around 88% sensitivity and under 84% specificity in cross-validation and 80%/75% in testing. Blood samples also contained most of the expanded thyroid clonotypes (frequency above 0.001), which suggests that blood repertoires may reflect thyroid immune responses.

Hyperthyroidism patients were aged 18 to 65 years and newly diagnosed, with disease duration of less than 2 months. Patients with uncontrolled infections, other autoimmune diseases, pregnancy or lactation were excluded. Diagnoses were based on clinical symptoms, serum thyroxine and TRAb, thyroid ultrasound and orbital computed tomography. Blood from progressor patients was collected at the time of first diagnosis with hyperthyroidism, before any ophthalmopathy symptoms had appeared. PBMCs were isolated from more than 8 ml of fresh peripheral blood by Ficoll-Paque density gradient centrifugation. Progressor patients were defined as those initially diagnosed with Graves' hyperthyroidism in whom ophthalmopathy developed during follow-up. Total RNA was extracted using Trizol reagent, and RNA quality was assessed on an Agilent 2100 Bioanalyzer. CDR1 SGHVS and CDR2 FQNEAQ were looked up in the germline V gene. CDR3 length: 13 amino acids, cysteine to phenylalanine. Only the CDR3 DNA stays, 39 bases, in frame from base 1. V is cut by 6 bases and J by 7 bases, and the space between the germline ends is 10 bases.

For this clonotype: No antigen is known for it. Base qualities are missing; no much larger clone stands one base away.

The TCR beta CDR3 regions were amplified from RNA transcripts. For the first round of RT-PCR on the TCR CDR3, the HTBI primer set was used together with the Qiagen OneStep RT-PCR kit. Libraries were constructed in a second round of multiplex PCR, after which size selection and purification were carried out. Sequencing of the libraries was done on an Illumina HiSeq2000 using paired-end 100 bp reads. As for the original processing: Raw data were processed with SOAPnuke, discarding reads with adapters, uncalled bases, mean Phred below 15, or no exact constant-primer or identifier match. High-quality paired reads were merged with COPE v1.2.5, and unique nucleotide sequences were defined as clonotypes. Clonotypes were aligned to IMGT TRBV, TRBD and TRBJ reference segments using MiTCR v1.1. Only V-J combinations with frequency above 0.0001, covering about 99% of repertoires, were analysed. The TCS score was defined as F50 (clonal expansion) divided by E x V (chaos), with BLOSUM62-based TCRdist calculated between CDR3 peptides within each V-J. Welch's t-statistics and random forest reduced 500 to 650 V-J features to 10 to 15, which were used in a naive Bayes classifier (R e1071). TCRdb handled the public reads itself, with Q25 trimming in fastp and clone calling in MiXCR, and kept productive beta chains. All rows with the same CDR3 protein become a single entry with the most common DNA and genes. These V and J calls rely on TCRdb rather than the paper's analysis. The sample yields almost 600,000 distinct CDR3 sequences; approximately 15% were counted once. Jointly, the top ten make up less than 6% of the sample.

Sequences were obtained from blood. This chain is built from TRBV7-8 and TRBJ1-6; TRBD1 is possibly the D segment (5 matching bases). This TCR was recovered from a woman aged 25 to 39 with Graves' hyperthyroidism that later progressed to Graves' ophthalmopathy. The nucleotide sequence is TGTGCCAGCAGACAGGTTGTCAATTCACCCCTCCACTTT. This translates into CASRQVVNSPLHF.